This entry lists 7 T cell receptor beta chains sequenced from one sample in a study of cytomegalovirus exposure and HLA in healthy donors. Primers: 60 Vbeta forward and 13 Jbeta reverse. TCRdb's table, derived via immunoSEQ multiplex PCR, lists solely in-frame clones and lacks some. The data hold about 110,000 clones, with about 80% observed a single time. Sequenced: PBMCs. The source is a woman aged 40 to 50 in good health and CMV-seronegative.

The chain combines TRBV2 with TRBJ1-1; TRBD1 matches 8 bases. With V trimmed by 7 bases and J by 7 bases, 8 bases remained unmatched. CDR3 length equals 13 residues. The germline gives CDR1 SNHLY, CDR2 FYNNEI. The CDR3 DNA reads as TGTGCCAGCATCCCGGACAGGGCGAGTGAAGCTTTCTTT. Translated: CASIPDRASEAFF. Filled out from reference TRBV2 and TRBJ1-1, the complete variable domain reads EPEVTQTPSHQVTQMGQEVILRCVPISNHLYFYWYRQILGQKVEFLVSFYNNEISEKSEIFDDQFSVERPDGSNFTLKIRSTKLEDSAMYFCASIPDRASEAFFGQGTRLTVV.

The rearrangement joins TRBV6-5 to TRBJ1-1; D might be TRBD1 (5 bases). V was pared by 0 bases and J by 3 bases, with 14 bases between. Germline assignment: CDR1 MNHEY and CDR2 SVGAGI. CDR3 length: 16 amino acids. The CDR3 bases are TGTGCCAGCAGTTACTCCCCCTCAACGGGGGACACTGAAGCTTTCTTT. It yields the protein CASSYSPSTGDTEAFF.

This CDR3 reads CATRGSGTQMTQYF. For the CDR3, the DNA is TGTGCCACCCGGGGGAGCGGGACCCAGATGACGCAGTATTTT. This rearrangement joins TRBV7-9 to TRBJ2-3; TRBD2 matches at 7 bases. The V and J ends lost 10 bases and 9 bases, in that order; junction bases with no gene match: 16. The CDR3 consists of 14 residues. Per the germline V gene, CDR1 is SEHNR and CDR2 is FQNEAQ (reference sequence).

As DNA, the CDR3 is TGTGCCAGCACCCGGGACAGGTTAAGCGGTGGCGGGGAGCTGTTTTTT. This translates into CASTRDRLSGGGELFF. The V gene is TRBV2, the J gene TRBJ2-2; 8 positions agree with TRBD1. The germline V gene has CDR1 SNHLY and CDR2 FYNNEI. The CDR3 has 16 residues. V was clipped by 7 bases and J by 7 bases; unmatched bases: 14.

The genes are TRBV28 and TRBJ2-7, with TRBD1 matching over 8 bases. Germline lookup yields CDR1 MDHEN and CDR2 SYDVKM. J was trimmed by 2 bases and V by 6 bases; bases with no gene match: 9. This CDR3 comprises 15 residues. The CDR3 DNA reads TGTGCCAGCAGCCCGCGGGACAGGTACCCCTACGAGCAGTACTTC. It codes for CASSPRDRYPYEQYF.

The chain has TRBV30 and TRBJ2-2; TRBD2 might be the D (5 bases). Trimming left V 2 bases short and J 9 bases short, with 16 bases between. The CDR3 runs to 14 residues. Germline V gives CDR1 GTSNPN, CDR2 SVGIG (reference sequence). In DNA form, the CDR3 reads TGTGCCTGGAGTCGTTCGATAGCGAGTCGGGAGCTGTTTTTT. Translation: CAWSRSIASRELFF.

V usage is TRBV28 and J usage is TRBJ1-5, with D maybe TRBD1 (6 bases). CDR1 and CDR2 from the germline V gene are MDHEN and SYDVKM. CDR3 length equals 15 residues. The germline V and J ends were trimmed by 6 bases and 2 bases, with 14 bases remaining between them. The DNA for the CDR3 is TGTGCCAGCAGGGGGGGGGCGCGGGGCAATCAGCCCCAGCATTTT. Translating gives CASRGGARGNQPQHF. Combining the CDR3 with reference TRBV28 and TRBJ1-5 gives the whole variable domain DVKVTQSSRYLVKRTGEKVFLECVQDMDHENMFWYRQDPGLGLRLIYFSYDVKMKEKGDIPEGYSVSREKKERFSLILESASTNQTSMYLCASRGGARGNQPQHFGDGTRLSIL.